This TCR beta chain was sequenced in a study of cytomegalovirus exposure and HLA in healthy donors. The CDR3 extends over 15 amino acids. CDR1 is MDHEN, CDR2 SYDVKM, per germline. Trimming at V came to 4 bases and at J to 4 bases, leaving 3 bases not matched to a gene. Sequencing used immunoSEQ multiplex PCR; TCRdb keeps in-frame clones, though not all of them. The table shows 76,000 or so clones, with approximately 93% occurring only once. The chain recombines TRBV28 with TRBJ2-1; 11 positions match TRBD2. Sequencing was performed on PBMCs. The sequence derives from a woman between 18 and 29 years old in good health and CMV-seropositive. CDR3 amino acids: CASSSGTSGYNEQFF. For the CDR3, the DNA is TGTGCCAGCAGTTCCGGGACTAGCGGTTACAATGAGCAGTTCTTC.